The present T cell receptor (beta chain) was sequenced within a study of T cell responses to AZD1222 COVID-19 vaccine. Study-level points and caveats: Scientists sampled the repertoires only once the peak T cell response had passed. Spike-specific TCR breadth and depth both grew after two AZD1222 doses. As reported, nearly half of all spike-specific TCRs target variant regions that are unmutated. Donors were mostly white British, more females; clonal diversity possibly underestimated.

As regards this clone: Its antigen is still unknown.

V lost 0 bases to trimming and J lost 11 bases, with 11 bases between them. CDR3 length: 12 amino acids. Germline CDR1 and CDR2: SGHTS and YDEGEE. TCRdb's table, derived via immunoSEQ multiplex PCR, lists solely in-frame clones and lacks some. The sample contains roughly 24,000 clones, just over 85% of which appear only once. The genes are TRBV5-8 and TRBJ1-2, with unresolved D. This specimen consisted of peripheral blood, obtained 28 days after the second AZD1222 dose. The clonotype originates from an adult who received the AZD1222 COVID-19 vaccine. The CDR3 nucleotides are TGTGCCAGCAGCTTGGTTAGGGCTGTTTACACCTTC. It specifies CASSLVRAVYTF.